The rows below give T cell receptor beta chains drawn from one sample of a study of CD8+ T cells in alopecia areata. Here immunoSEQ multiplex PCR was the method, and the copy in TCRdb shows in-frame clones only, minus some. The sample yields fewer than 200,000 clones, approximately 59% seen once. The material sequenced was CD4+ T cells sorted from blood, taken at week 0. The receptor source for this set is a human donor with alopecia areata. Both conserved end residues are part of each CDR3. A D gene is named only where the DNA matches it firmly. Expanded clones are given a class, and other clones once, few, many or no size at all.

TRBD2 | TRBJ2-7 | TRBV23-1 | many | TGCGCCAGCAGAGCCGGGACTAAAGCCTACGAGCAGTACTTC | CASRAGTKAYEQYF
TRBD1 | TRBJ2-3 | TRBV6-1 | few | TGTGCCAGCAGTCCGACAGGGGGGGCAGATACGCAGTATTTT | CASSPTGGADTQYF
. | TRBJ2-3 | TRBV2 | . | TGTGCCAGCTTTCCTACGAGGGAGGCCACAGATACGCAGTATTTT | CASFPTREATDTQYF
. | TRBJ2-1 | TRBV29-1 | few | TGCAGCGTTGAAGTTGGGTTGGGTGAGCAGTTCTTC | CSVEVGLGEQFF
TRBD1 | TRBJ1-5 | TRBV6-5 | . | TGTGCCAGTCGACAGGGCGATCAGCCCCAGCATTTT | CASRQGDQPQHF
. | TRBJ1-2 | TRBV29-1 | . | TGCAGCGTTGAAACGGGAGACTATGGCTACACCTTC | CSVETGDYGYTF
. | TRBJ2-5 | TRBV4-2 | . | TGTGCCAGCAGCCAAGATTATAGCCAAGAGACCCAGTACTTC | CASSQDYSQETQYF
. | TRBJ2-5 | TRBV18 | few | TGTGCCAGCTCAGGTCGATTAAGCCAAGAGACCCAGTACTTC | CASSGRLSQETQYF
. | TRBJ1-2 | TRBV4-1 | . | TGCGCCAGCAGCCCCCAGGGTAACTATGGCTACACCTTC | CASSPQGNYGYTF
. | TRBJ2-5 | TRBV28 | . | TGTGCGGCAGGCATAGAGTTGGCGCAAGAGACCCAGTACTTC | CAAGIELAQETQYF
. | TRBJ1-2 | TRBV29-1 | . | TGCAGCGCTGGGGGGGGTAACTATGGCTACACCTTC | CSAGGGNYGYTF
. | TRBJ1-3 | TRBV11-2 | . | TGTGCCAGCAGCCTTGCCCAGAGAAACACCATATATTTT | CASSLAQRNTIYF
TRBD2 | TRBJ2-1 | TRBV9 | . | TGTGCCAGCAGCTACAGCGGGGGGGAGCGCAATGAGCAGTTCTTC | CASSYSGGERNEQFF
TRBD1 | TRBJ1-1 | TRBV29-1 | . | TGCAGCGTAGGGGGACAGGGGACTGAAGCTTTCTTT | CSVGGQGTEAFF
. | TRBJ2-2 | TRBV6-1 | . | TGTGCCAGCAGTGACCAGGAGTACGGGGAGCTGTTTTTT | CASSDQEYGELFF
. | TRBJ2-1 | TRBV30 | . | TGTGCCTGGAAAAAGGGGCAGGGTGGCTATGAGCAGTTCTTC | CAWKKGQGGYEQFF
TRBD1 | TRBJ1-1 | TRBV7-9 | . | TGTGCCAGCAGGCCTGGGACAGGGGGGATGAACACTGAAGCTTTCTTT | CASRPGTGGMNTEAFF
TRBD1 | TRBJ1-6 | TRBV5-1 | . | TGCGCCAGCAGCCCGGGGACAGGGGGTTCACCCCTCCACTTT | CASSPGTGGSPLHF
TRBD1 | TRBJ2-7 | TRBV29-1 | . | TGCAGCGTAACCACAGGGGCCCCCTACGAGCAGTACTTC | CSVTTGAPYEQYF
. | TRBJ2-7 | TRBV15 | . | TGTGCCACCAGCAGAGATCAACGAGGCTACGAGCAGTACTTC | CATSRDQRGYEQYF
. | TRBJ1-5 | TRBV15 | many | TGTGCCACCAGCAGAGACGACCAGCCCCAGCATTTT | CATSRDDQPQHF
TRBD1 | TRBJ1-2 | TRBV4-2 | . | TGTGCCAGCAGCCCCGAAGGGGGCGGAGGCTACACCTTC | CASSPEGGGGYTF
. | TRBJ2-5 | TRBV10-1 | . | TGCGCCAGCAGTGGGGGAGAGACCCAGTACTTC | CASSGGETQYF
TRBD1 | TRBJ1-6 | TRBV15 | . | TGTGCCACCAGCAGAGATCTTGCAGGGGGCACTAGTTCACCCCTCCACTTT | CATSRDLAGGTSSPLHF